This entry lists 31 T cell receptor beta chains sequenced from one sample in a study of CD8 T cells in Susac syndrome. Reverse transcription used about 0.5 to 1 ug RNA and random hexamers. TCRdb re-called the immunoSEQ multiplex PCR reads with MiXCR, one entry per CDR3 protein. The sample has more than 150,000 distinct CDR3 sequences; 90% to 96% are singletons. Material: CD4+ T cells from PBMCs. These TCRs come from a human donor with Susac syndrome.

The V and J genes are TRBV29-1 and TRBJ1-2; TRBD1 agrees at 8 bases. Per germline, CDR1 SQVTM and CDR2 ANQGSEA. The CDR3 totals 13 residues. V lost 4 bases to trimming and J lost 1 base; unmatched junction nucleotides: 2. The CDR3 spells CSVVGQGNYGYTF. Here the CDR3 DNA reads TGCAGCGTTGTAGGACAGGGTAACTATGGCTACACCTTC.

The chain carries TRBV3-1 and TRBJ1-2; perhaps TRBD1 as D (5 bases). Per germline, CDR1 LGHDT and CDR2 YNNKEL (reference sequence). The V end was cut by 3 bases, the J end by 3 bases, with 11 bases between. The CDR3 is 14 residues long. CDR3 nucleotide sequence: TGTGCCAGCAGCCACCCGACAGTACACTATGGCTACACCTTC. It specifies CASSHPTVHYGYTF.

The V and J genes are TRBV3-1 and TRBJ2-7; no clear D gene. Trimming removed 0 bases at V and 7 bases at J, with 10 bases between. This CDR3 has 13 residues. Looked up from germline, CDR1 is LGHDT and CDR2 is YNNKEL (reference sequence). CDR3 protein: CASSQEPSLEQYF. Here the CDR3 DNA reads TGTGCCAGCAGCCAAGAACCGTCGTTGGAGCAGTACTTC.

The chain links TRBV7-6 to TRBJ2-4; possible D gene TRBD1, 8 bases. The CDR3 is made up of 18 amino acids. V was shortened by 3 bases and J by 1 base, with 19 bases between the two germline ends. CDR1 is SGHVS and CDR2 is FNYEAQ in the germline V gene. CDR3 bases: TGTGCCAGCAGCTTGGCTACAGGGGGACTAACGGCCAAAAACATTCAGTACTTC. It translates to CASSLATGGLTAKNIQYF.

The chain couples TRBV5-1 to TRBJ2-1; the match to TRBD2 covers 13 bases. After removal of 4 bases from V and 5 bases from J, the junction contained 12 bases not matched to a gene. CDR1 is SGHRS, CDR2 YFSETQ, per germline. The CDR3 consists of 18 residues. The CDR3 nucleotides are TGCGCCAGCAGCGTAACTAGCGGGGGGGCCGTGGGGAACAATGAGCAGTTCTTC. Protein sequence: CASSVTSGGAVGNNEQFF.

The chain recombines TRBV10-3 with TRBJ1-2; perhaps TRBD1 as D (6 bases). V shed 6 bases and J shed 4 bases, with 15 bases lying between them. CDR1 and CDR2 (germline): ENHRY, SYGVKD. CDR3 length: 14 residues. The CDR3 DNA is TGTGCCATCAGGATAGACAGGTTCGGCTATGGCTACACCTTC. Translating it yields CAIRIDRFGYGYTF.

In its sample, this clonotype was seen once. The V and J genes are TRBV6-2 or TRBV6-3 and TRBJ2-5, with D possibly being TRBD2 (5 bases). Germline assignment: CDR1 MNHEY and CDR2 SVGEGT. V lost 0 bases, J lost 4 bases, and 12 bases lay in between. CDR3 length equals 15 residues. The CDR3 DNA sequence: TGTGCCAGCAGTTACTCGCTTTTACTAGTAGAGACCCAGTACTTC. Its translation: CASSYSLLLVETQYF.

The chain uses TRBV29-1 and TRBJ2-5, with 10 nucleotides matching TRBD2. The CDR3 is made up of 14 amino acids. Germline values: CDR1 SQVTM, CDR2 ANQGSEA. Trimming took 6 bases from V and 2 from J; bases not matched to a gene: 6. This chain's CDR3 is CSVKAGGRQETQYF. CDR3 DNA sequence: TGCAGCGTCAAAGCGGGGGGGCGGCAAGAGACCCAGTACTTC.

The chain recombines TRBV12-2 with TRBJ2-7; TRBD1, the table's D call, was not compared with the DNA. TRBV12-2 constitutes a pseudogene. CDR3 length: 16 amino acids. The CDR3 DNA follows: TGTGCAAGTCGCTTAGCGTTAACGGGACGGACCTACGAGCAGTACTTC. Protein sequence: CASRLALTGRTYEQYF.

The gene calls are TRBV10-3 and TRBJ1-2; 7 bases agree with TRBD1. Germline CDR1 ENHRY, CDR2 SYGVKD. The CDR3 length is 16 residues. Germline trimming cut 0 bases from V and 0 bases from J; bases unmatched to any gene: 4. CDR3 sequence reads: CAISESADRPNYGYTF. The CDR3 coding sequence is TGTGCCATCAGTGAGTCGGCGGACAGGCCTAACTATGGCTACACCTTC.

The V gene is TRBV6-1, the J gene TRBJ1-2; no definite D call. The V end lost 2 bases, the J end lost 12 bases, and 19 bases lay between the germline ends. This CDR3 spans 14 amino acids. CDR1 MNHNS and CDR2 SASEGT come from the germline V gene. This CDR3 reads CASSEIWPLHIHTF. Written as DNA, the CDR3 is TGTGCCAGCAGTGAAATTTGGCCCTTACACATTCACACCTTC.

This chain's CDR3 is CAWSRLPGQPQHF. For the CDR3, the DNA is TGTGCCTGGAGCCGTTTGCCCGGTCAGCCCCAGCATTTT. V usage is TRBV30 and J usage is TRBJ1-5; D not resolved. Germline assignment: CDR1 GTSNPN and CDR2 SVGIG (reference sequence). With 3 bases removed from V and 6 bases from J, the gap between germline ends came to 12 bases. CDR3 length: 13 amino acids.

This clonotype was found once. The V gene is TRBV4-2, the J gene TRBJ1-4; TRBD1 is a possible D gene (5 bases). Per germline, CDR1 LGHNA and CDR2 YNFKEQ. This CDR3 has 15 amino acids. Between the trimmed V and J ends, which lost 0 bases and 5 bases, there was a span of 10 bases. The CDR3 protein is CASSQEYGDNEKLFF. CDR3 sequence (DNA): TGTGCCAGCAGCCAAGAATACGGGGACAATGAAAAACTGTTTTTT.

The chain couples TRBV2 to TRBJ1-1, with TRBD1 identical over 7 bases. V lost 6 bases and J lost 8; bases outside the gene matches: 6. The germline V gene has CDR1 SNHLY and CDR2 FYNNEI. The CDR3 totals 12 residues. The CDR3 DNA reads TGTGCCAGCAGGACAGGGCCCGCGGAAGCTTTCTTT. It encodes CASRTGPAEAFF.

The chain has TRBV9 and TRBJ1-4; possible D gene TRBD1, 5 bases. The CDR3 consists of 16 residues. V was cut by 0 bases and J by 8 bases, with 17 bases left in between. Germline V CDR1 and CDR2: SGDLS, YYNGEE. Written as DNA, the CDR3 is TGTGCCAGCAGCGTAGGCTCGGGGACGTCGCACGAAAAACTGTTTTTT. This codes for CASSVGSGTSHEKLFF.

The chain couples TRBV20-1 to TRBJ1-6, with 10 bases lining up with TRBD1. Germline loops: CDR1 DFQATT, CDR2 SNEGSKA (reference sequence). J lost 6 bases, V lost 2 bases, and 4 bases had no gene match. The CDR3 sequence is 15 residues long. The CDR3 is CSARFGQGGNSPLHF. The CDR3 bases are TGCAGTGCTAGATTCGGACAGGGGGGTAATTCACCCCTCCACTTT.

The CDR3 bases are TGTGCCAGCAGTACCTCACAGTCCGGGGAGCTGTTTTTT. Its protein product is CASSTSQSGELFF. This chain joins TRBV6-4 and TRBJ2-2, with D unclear. The V and J ends lost 5 bases and 6 bases respectively, with 10 bases between them. The CDR3 extends over 13 amino acids. Germline V gene sequence: CDR1 MRHNA, CDR2 SNTAGT.

The chain links TRBV29-1 to TRBJ2-7, with TRBD1 identical over 7 bases. Germline loops: CDR1 SQVTM, CDR2 ANQGSEA. The CDR3 consists of 14 residues. Unmatched junction bases numbered 9, after V lost 5 bases and J lost 2 bases. Written as DNA, the CDR3 is TGCAGCGTTCTCTACAGGGGAGACCCCTACGAGCAGTACTTC. Translated: CSVLYRGDPYEQYF.

The rearrangement joins TRBV20-1 to TRBJ1-6; no reliable D call. The CDR3 is 16 amino acids. The V and J ends lost 3 bases and 0 bases respectively, with 12 bases between them. CDR1 is DFQATT and CDR2 is SNEGSKA in the germline V gene (reference sequence). The CDR3 sequence is CSASSGLSSYNSPLHF. CDR3 nucleotides: TGCAGTGCTAGTAGTGGTTTGAGCTCCTATAATTCACCCCTCCACTTT.

This clonotype was observed a single time. The rearrangement joins TRBV5-1 to TRBJ1-6; no definite D call. CDR1 and CDR2 (germline): SGHRS, YFSETQ. This CDR3 has 14 residues. Trimming took off 5 bases at V and 5 bases at J, with 11 bases between the two ends. The CDR3 loop reads CASSSVTDNSPLHF. The CDR3 DNA reads TGCGCCAGCAGTTCGGTGACGGATAATTCACCCCTCCACTTT.

The V gene is TRBV7-9, the J gene TRBJ1-1, with 7 positions matching TRBD1. Germline-derived CDR1 and CDR2 are SEHNR and FQNEAQ (reference sequence). Unmatched junction bases numbered 10, after V lost 2 bases and J lost 10 bases. This CDR3 is built from 14 residues. CDR3 loop: CASSLKGGAGGAFF. In DNA, the CDR3 is TGTGCCAGCAGCTTAAAGGGGGGGGCAGGGGGAGCTTTCTTT.

This chain links TRBV19 with TRBJ1-3; D call uncertain. Trimming took off 3 bases at V and 2 bases at J, with 8 bases between the two ends. Germline-derived CDR1 and CDR2 are LNHDA and SQIVND (reference sequence). The CDR3 sequence is 14 residues long. The CDR3 loop reads CASSISAAGNTIYF. The DNA of the CDR3 is TGTGCCAGTAGTATCTCCGCCGCTGGAAACACCATATATTTT.

The chain links TRBV30 to TRBJ1-2; no clear D. Germline assignment: CDR1 GTSNPN and CDR2 SVGIG (reference sequence). The germline V and J ends were trimmed by 1 base and 3 bases, with 9 bases remaining between them. CDR3 length: 13 amino acids. The CDR3 DNA sequence: TGTGCCTGGAGTGAAGGGCGGGACTATGGCTACACCTTC. It codes for CAWSEGRDYGYTF.

V is TRBV20-1 and J is TRBJ2-7, with 15 bases matching TRBD2. The CDR3 sequence is 15 residues long. The V and J ends lost 6 bases and 7 bases, in that order; junction bases with no gene match: 10. Germline CDR1 and CDR2: DFQATT and SNEGSKA (reference sequence). The CDR3 sequence is CSASGLAGGPREQYF. CDR3 coding DNA: TGCAGTGCCTCCGGACTAGCGGGGGGGCCGAGAGAGCAGTACTTC.

The rearrangement links TRBV12-3 or TRBV12-4 to TRBJ2-7; no definite D call. The V end was cut by 0 bases, the J end by 0 bases, with 6 bases between. The CDR3 has 14 amino acids. DNA of the CDR3: TGTGCCAGCAGTTTAGCCCCAGGCTCCTACGAGCAGTACTTC. This sequence encodes CASSLAPGSYEQYF.

The V and J genes are TRBV5-6 and TRBJ1-2; D unresolved. Germline CDR1 is SGHDT and CDR2 is YYEEEE. There are 12 residues in the CDR3. V lost 9 bases, J lost 4 bases, and 13 bases lay in between. The CDR3 DNA reads TGTGCCACTACCGGGAAGAGCTATGGCTACACCTTC. Its translation: CATTGKSYGYTF.

The chain uses TRBV30 and TRBJ2-1; 9 bases are a match to TRBD2. CDR3 length equals 14 residues. CDR1 is GTSNPN, CDR2 SVGIG, per germline (reference sequence). V shed 2 bases, J shed 2 bases, and the junction held 1 base outside the gene matches. Here the CDR3 reads CAWSRGGAYNEQFF. As DNA, the CDR3 is TGTGCCTGGAGTCGCGGGGGGGCCTACAATGAGCAGTTCTTC.

The chain recombines TRBV27 with TRBJ2-2; D might be TRBD1 (6 bases). Germline V gene data show CDR1 as MNHEY and CDR2 as SMNVEV (reference sequence). The CDR3 totals 14 residues. V was clipped by 3 bases and J by 4 bases, with 9 bases between them. CDR3: CASSFTGITGELFF. CDR3 nucleotides: TGTGCCAGCAGTTTCACAGGGATCACCGGGGAGCTGTTTTTT.

The rearrangement joins TRBV30 to TRBJ2-7; the D call may be TRBD1 or TRBD2 (6 bases each). The V and J ends lost 1 base and 2 bases respectively, with 12 bases between them. Germline CDR1 is GTSNPN and CDR2 is SVGIG (reference sequence). The CDR3 runs to 14 residues. Written as DNA, the CDR3 is TGTGCCTGGAGTGGGGGGGCTCCAACCTACGAGCAGTACTTC. It codes for CAWSGGAPTYEQYF.

The rearrangement links TRBV14 to TRBJ2-2; D is unresolved. CDR3 length: 15 residues. Per the germline V gene, CDR1 is SGHDN and CDR2 is FVKESK. Trimming left V 0 bases short and J 3 bases short, with 8 bases between. The CDR3 loop is CASSQEYRDTGELFF. The CDR3 region has the DNA TGTGCCAGCAGCCAAGAATATAGGGACACCGGGGAGCTGTTTTTT. Full variable domain (outside the CDR3, taken from reference TRBV14 and TRBJ2-2): EAGVTQFPSHSVIEKGQTVTLRCDPISGHDNLYWYRRVMGKEIKFLLHFVKESKQDESGMPNNRFLAERTGGTYSTLKVQPAELEDSGVYFCASSQEYRDTGELFFGEGSRLTVL.

For this clonotype: The junction does not match germline at one end; this may be a read error. This chain links TRBV15 with TRBJ2-6, with D maybe TRBD1 (5 bases). CDR1 is LNHNV and CDR2 is YYDKDF in the germline V gene (reference sequence). There are 15 residues in the CDR3. This CDR3 reads CATSRGNSGANVLIF. The CDR3 DNA is TGTGCCACCAGCAGAGGTAACTCTGGGGCCAACGTCCTGATTTTC.